This T cell receptor beta chain was observed in a study of PD-1 blockade in mismatch repair-deficient tumors. This CDR3 contains 18 residues. In germline, CDR1 is MGHRA, CDR2 YSYEKL. J was trimmed by 4 bases and V by 0 bases; bases with no gene match: 12. Clones were read by immunoSEQ multiplex PCR, and TCRdb kept only the in-frame ones, dropping some. The repertoire includes some 120,000 clones, 88% of them detected once, and approximately 10% sits in the top ten. The chain is built from TRBV4-1 and TRBJ1-2, with 9 bases aligning to TRBD1. The source of this sequence is an adult with mismatch repair-deficient cancer. Sequences were derived from peripheral blood, sampled just under 74 weeks after starting pembrolizumab. The chain's CDR3 is CASSQDSIRTGDTYGYTF. For the CDR3, the DNA is TGCGCCAGCAGCCAAGATAGCATAAGGACAGGGGACACCTATGGCTACACCTTC.